The rows below give T cell receptor beta chains drawn from one sample of a study of blood T cell repertoires in COVID-19. Data came from immunoSEQ multiplex PCR; TCRdb stores just in-frame clones and leaves some out. The table includes 300,000 to 450,000 clones, 89% detected once. Sequencing used peripheral blood. Every receptor here comes from a woman aged 55-70 years with COVID-19, enrolled during active disease. CDR3s include the opening cysteine and the closing phenylalanine or tryptophan. The order of the fields is V gene, D gene, J gene, CDR3 length, CDR3 DNA, CDR3 protein. D genes are given only for firm matches.

V gene: TRBV18; D gene: -; J gene: TRBJ2-2; CDR3 length: 16; CDR3 DNA: TGTGCCAGCTCACCACTGGGTTCTCGGGACACCGGGGAGCTGTTTTTT; CDR3 protein: CASSPLGSRDTGELFF
V gene: TRBV12-5; D gene: -; J gene: TRBJ1-3; CDR3 length: 14; CDR3 DNA: TGTGCTAGTGGTTTGGAAACCGTCGGGGTTACCATATATTTT; CDR3 protein: CASGLETVGVTIYF
V gene: TRBV11-3; D gene: TRBD1; J gene: TRBJ1-2; CDR3 length: 13; CDR3 DNA: TGTGCCAGCAGCATCGGGACAGAAGATTTTACCACCTTC; CDR3 protein: CASSIGTEDFTTF
V gene: TRBV4-1; D gene: TRBD1; J gene: TRBJ1-1; CDR3 length: 14; CDR3 DNA: TGCGCCAGCAGCCAAGACGGGACAGCACTAGAAGCTTTCTTT; CDR3 protein: CASSQDGTALEAFF
V gene: TRBV27; D gene: -; J gene: TRBJ1-1; CDR3 length: 13; CDR3 DNA: TGTGCCAGCAGGCTTCGGGAATACACTGAAGCTTTCTTT; CDR3 protein: CASRLREYTEAFF
V gene: TRBV7-9; D gene: -; J gene: TRBJ1-2; CDR3 length: 15; CDR3 DNA: TGTGCCAGCAGCCCCTCCGGGAGGGTAGTGTATGGCTACACCTTC; CDR3 protein: CASSPSGRVVYGYTF
V gene: TRBV18; D gene: -; J gene: TRBJ1-5; CDR3 length: 14; CDR3 DNA: TGTGCCAGCTCACCGGCGGCCCTCAATCAGCCCCAGCATTTT; CDR3 protein: CASSPAALNQPQHF
V gene: TRBV19; D gene: -; J gene: TRBJ1-2; CDR3 length: 14; CDR3 DNA: TGTGCCAGTAGTGCCCGCGGGGGGAGCTATGGCTACACCTTC; CDR3 protein: CASSARGGSYGYTF
V gene: TRBV6-2/TRBV6-3; D gene: TRBD2; J gene: TRBJ2-5; CDR3 length: 16; CDR3 DNA: TGTGCCAGCAGCCGCTCGGGGCGGGGGAGTCAAGAGACCCAGTACTTC; CDR3 protein: CASSRSGRGSQETQYF
V gene: TRBV15; D gene: -; J gene: TRBJ1-2; CDR3 length: 15; CDR3 DNA: TGTGCCACCAGCAGAGGAACAGCAACGAACTATGGCTACACCTTC; CDR3 protein: CATSRGTATNYGYTF
V gene: TRBV11-2; D gene: -; J gene: TRBJ1-1; CDR3 length: 13; CDR3 DNA: TGTGCCAGCAGCTTAGCCGAGCTCACTGAAGCTTTCTTT; CDR3 protein: CASSLAELTEAFF